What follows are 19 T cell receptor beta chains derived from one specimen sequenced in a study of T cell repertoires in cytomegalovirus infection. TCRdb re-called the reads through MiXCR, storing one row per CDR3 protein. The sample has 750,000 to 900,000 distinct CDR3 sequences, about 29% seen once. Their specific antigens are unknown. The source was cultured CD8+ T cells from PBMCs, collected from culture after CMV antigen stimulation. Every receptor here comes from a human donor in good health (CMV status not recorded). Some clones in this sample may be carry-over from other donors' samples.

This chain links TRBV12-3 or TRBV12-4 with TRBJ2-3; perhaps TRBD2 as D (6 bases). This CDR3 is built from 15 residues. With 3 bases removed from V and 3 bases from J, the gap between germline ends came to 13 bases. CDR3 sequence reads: CASSFVGGTTDTQYF. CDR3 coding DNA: TGTGCCAGCAGTTTTGTCGGGGGTACGACAGATACGCAGTATTTT.

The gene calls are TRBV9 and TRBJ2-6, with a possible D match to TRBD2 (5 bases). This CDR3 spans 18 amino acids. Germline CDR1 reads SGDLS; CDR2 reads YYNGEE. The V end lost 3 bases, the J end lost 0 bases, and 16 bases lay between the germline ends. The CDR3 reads CASSEPLLRGSGANVLTF. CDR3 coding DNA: TGTGCCAGCAGCGAACCCCTTCTTCGGGGCTCTGGGGCCAACGTCCTGACTTTC.

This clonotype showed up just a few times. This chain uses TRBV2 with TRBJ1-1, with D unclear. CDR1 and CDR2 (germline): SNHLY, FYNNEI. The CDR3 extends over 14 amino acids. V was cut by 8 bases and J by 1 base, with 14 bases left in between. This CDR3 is CASPGRPTNTEAFF. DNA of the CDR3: TGTGCCAGCCCGGGTCGACCTACGAACACTGAAGCTTTCTTT.

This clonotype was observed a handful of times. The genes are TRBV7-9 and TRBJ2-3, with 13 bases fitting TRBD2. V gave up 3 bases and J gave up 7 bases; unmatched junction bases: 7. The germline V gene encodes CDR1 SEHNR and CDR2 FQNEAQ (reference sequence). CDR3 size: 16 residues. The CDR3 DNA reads TGTGCCAGCAGCTTCACTAGCGGGGGGGCCTTGAATACGCAGTATTTT. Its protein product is CASSFTSGGALNTQYF.

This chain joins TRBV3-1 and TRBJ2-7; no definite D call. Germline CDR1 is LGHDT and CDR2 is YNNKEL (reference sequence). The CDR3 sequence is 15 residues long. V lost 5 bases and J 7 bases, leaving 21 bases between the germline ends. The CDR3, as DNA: TGTGCCAGCAGCTTAGAAATGGGGTACTCTAAAGAGCAGTACTTC. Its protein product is CASSLEMGYSKEQYF.

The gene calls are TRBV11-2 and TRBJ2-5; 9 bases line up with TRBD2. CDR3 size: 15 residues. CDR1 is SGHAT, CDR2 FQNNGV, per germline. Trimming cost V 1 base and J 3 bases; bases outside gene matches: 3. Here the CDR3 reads CASSLGAGGKETQYF. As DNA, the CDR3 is TGTGCCAGCAGCTTAGGAGCGGGGGGAAAAGAGACCCAGTACTTC. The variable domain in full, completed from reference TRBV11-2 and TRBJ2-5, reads EAGVAQSPRYKIIEKRQSVAFWCNPISGHATLYWYQQILGQGPKLLIQFQNNGVVDDSQLPKDRFSAERLKGVDSTLKIQPAKLEDSAVYLCASSLGAGGKETQYFGPGTRLLVL.

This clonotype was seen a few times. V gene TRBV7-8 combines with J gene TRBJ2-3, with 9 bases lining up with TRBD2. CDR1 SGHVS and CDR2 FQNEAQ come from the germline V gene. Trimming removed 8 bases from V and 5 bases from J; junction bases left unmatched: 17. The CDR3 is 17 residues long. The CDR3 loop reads CASRMGGGGGALDTQYF. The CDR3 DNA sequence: TGTGCCAGCCGAATGGGGGGGGGCGGGGGGGCGTTAGATACGCAGTATTTT.

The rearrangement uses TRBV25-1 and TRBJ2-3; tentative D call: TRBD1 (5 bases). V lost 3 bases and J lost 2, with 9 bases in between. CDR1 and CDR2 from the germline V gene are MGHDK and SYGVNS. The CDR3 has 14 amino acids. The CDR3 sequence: CASSESDNTDTQYF. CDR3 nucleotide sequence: TGTGCCAGCAGTGAGTCGGACAACACAGATACGCAGTATTTT.

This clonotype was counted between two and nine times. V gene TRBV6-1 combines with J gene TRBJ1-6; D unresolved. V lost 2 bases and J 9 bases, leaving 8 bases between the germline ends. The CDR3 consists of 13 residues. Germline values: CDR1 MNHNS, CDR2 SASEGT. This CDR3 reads CASSEWRISPLHF. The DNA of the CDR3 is TGTGCCAGCAGTGAATGGCGCATTTCACCCCTCCACTTT.

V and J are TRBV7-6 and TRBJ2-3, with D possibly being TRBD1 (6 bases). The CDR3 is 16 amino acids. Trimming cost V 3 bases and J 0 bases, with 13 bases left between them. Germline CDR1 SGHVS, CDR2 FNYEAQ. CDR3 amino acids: CASSFAGTPSTDTQYF. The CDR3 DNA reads TGTGCCAGCAGCTTCGCCGGGACACCTAGCACAGATACGCAGTATTTT.

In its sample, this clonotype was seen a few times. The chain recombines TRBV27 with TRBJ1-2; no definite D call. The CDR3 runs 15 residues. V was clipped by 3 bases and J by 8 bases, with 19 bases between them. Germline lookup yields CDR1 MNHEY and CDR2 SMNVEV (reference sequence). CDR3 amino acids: CASSLWAGMVDGYTF. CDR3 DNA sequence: TGTGCCAGCAGTTTGTGGGCGGGGATGGTGGACGGCTACACCTTC.

In DNA, the CDR3 is TGTGCCAGCACCAAAAACCCTGGGACAGGGGCGCACGAGCAGTACTTC. It translates to CASTKNPGTGAHEQYF. This chain links TRBV9 with TRBJ2-7, with TRBD1 matching 10 bases. This CDR3 is 16 amino acids long. Germline CDR1 reads SGDLS; CDR2 reads YYNGEE. Trimming took 6 bases from V and 5 from J; bases not matched to a gene: 14.

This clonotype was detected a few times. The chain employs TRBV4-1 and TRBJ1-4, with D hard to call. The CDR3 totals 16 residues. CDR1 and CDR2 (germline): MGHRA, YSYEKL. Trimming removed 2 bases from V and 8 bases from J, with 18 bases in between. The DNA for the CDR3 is TGCGCCAGCAGCCAAAGTGGGGATTCCTTGGGCGAAAAACTGTTTTTT. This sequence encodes CASSQSGDSLGEKLFF.

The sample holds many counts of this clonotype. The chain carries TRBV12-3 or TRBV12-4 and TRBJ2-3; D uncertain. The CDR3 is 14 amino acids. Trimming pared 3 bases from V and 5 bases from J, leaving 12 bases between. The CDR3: CASSFNPHRDTQYF. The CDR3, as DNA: TGTGCCAGCAGTTTCAACCCCCACAGAGATACGCAGTATTTT.

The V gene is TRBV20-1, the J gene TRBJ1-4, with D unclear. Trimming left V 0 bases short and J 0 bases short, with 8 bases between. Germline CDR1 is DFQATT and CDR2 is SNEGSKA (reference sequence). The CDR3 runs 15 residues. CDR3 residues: CSARDSAATNEKLFF. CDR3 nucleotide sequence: TGCAGTGCTAGAGATTCGGCAGCAACTAATGAAAAACTGTTTTTT.

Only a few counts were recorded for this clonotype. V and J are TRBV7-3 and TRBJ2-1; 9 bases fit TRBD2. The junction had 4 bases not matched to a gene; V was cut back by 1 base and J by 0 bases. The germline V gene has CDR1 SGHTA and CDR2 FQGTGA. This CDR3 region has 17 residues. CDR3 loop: CASSLNPSGASYNEQFF. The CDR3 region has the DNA TGTGCCAGCAGCTTAAATCCTAGCGGGGCCTCCTACAATGAGCAGTTCTTC.

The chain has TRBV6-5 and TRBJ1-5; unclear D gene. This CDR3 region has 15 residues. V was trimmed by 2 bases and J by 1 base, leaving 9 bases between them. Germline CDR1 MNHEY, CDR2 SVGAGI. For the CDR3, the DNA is TGTGCCAGCAGTTACAGGGTAGGAAGCAATCAGCCCCAGCATTTT. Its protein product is CASSYRVGSNQPQHF.

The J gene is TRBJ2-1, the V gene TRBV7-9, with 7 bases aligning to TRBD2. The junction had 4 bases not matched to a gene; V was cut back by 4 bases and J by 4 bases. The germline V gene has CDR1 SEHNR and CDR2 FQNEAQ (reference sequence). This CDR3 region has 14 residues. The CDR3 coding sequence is TGTGCCAGCAGCTGGGATAGCGGGTACAATGAGCAGTTCTTC. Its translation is CASSWDSGYNEQFF. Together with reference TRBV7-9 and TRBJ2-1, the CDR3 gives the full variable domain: DTGVSQNPRHKITKRGQNVTFRCDPISEHNRLYWYRQTLGQGPEFLTYFQNEAQLEKSRLLSDRFSAERPKGSFSTLEIQRTEQGDSAMYLCASSWDSGYNEQFFGPGTRLTVL.

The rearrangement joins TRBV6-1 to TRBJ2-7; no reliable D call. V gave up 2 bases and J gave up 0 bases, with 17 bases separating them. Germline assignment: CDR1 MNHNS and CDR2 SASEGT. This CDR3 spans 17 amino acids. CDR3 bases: TGTGCCAGCAGTGAAAGGAAAAGGGCAGTGAGCTCCTACGAGCAGTACTTC. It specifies CASSERKRAVSSYEQYF.